A selection of T cell receptor beta chains follows, all from one sample in a study of control samples from healthy donors and cancer patients. Method: immunoSEQ multiplex PCR; TCRdb's copy keeps in-frame clones and lacks some. The sample lists roughly 100,000 clones, 80% to 90% occurring once. The sample was blood. The receptors originated from a man younger than 45 in good health. Both conserved end residues are part of each CDR3. Fields, in order: J gene, D gene, V gene, clone size, CDR3 DNA, CDR3 protein. A D gene is named only where the DNA matches it firmly. Clone size appears in some rows only: once, few, many, or a class for an expanded clone.

TRBJ2-5 | TRBD2 | TRBV19 | - | TGTGCCTCCTCACCAATGGGGGGGTTGCAAGAGACCCAGTACTTC | CASSPMGGLQETQYF
TRBJ1-2 | - | TRBV7-6 | - | TGTGCCAGCAGCCCCTCCTCGACACCATCCTATGGCTACACCTTC | CASSPSSTPSYGYTF
TRBJ1-2 | - | TRBV30 | - | TGTGCCTGGAGTGTACTCGGGGGAAGCAGTGGCTACACCTTC | CAWSVLGGSSGYTF
TRBJ2-7 | TRBD1 | TRBV29-1 | - | TGCAGCGTTGAGGGACAGGGGGACGAGCAGTACTTC | CSVEGQGDEQYF
TRBJ1-4 | - | TRBV28 | - | TGTGCCAGCAGTCCCCGACTGGGGCCACTGTTTTTT | CASSPRLGPLFF
TRBJ2-1 | - | TRBV19 | - | TGTGCCAGTAGGCTGGACAGAAGCTCCTACAATGAGCAGTTCTTC | CASRLDRSSYNEQFF
TRBJ2-1 | - | TRBV7-2 | once | TGTGCCAGCAGCTTAGATCACAGGGAGCAGTTCTTC | CASSLDHREQFF
TRBJ2-7 | - | TRBV6-5 | - | TGTGCCAGCGGCCATCCAGCGACGAGCTCCTACGAGCAGTACTTC | CASGHPATSSYEQYF
TRBJ2-1 | - | TRBV4-1 | - | TGCGCCAGCAGCCTTGGGGCAGACGGGACCCTCTACAATGAGCAGTTCTTC | CASSLGADGTLYNEQFF
TRBJ2-2 | - | TRBV7-2 | - | TGTGCCAGCAGCTTAGCGCCCGGTCTAGCGACCGGGGAGCTGTTTTTT | CASSLAPGLATGELFF
TRBJ2-1 | - | TRBV7-9 | once | TGTGCCAGCAGCTTAGGGCAGCCCTACAATGAGCAGTTCTTC | CASSLGQPYNEQFF
TRBJ2-7 | TRBD1 | TRBV11-2 | - | TGTGCCAGCAGCTTAGGGGGACAGGGTGAGCAGTACTTC | CASSLGGQGEQYF
TRBJ2-2 | TRBD2 | TRBV24-1 | - | TGTGCCACCAGTGATAGACTAGCGGGACTCACCGGGGAGCTGTTTTTT | CATSDRLAGLTGELFF